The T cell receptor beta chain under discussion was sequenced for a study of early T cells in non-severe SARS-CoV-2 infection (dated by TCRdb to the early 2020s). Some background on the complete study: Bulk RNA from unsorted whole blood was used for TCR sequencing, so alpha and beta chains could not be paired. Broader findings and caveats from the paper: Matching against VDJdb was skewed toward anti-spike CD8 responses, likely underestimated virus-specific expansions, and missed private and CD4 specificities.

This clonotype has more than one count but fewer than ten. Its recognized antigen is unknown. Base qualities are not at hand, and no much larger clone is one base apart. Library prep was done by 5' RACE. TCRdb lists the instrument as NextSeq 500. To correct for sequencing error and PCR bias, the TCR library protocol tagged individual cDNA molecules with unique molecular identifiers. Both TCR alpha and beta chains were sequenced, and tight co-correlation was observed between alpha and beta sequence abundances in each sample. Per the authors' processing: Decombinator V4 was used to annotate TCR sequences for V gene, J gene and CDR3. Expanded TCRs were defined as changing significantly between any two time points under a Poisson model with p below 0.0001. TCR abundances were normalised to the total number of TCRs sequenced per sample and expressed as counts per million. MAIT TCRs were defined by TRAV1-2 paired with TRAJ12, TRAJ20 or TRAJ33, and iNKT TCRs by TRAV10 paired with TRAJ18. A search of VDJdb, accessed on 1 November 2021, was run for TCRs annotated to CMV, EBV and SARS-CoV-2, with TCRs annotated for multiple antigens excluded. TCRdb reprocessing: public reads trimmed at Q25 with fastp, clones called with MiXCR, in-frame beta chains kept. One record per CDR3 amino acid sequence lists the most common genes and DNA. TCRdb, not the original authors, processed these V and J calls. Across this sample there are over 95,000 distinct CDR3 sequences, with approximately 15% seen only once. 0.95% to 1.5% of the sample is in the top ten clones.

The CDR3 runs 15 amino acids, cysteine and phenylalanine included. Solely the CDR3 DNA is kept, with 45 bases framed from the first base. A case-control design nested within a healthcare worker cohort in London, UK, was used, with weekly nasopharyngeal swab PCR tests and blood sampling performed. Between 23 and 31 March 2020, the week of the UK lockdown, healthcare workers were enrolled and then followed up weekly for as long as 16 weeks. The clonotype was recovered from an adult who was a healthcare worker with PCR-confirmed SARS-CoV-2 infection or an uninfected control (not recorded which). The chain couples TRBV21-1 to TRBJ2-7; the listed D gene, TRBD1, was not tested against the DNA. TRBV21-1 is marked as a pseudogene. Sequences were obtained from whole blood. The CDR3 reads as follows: CASSSRGGQAYEQYF. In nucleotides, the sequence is TGTGCCAGCAGCTCAAGGGGGGGCCAGGCCTACGAGCAGTACTTC.